The clone carrying this TCR beta chain occurred many times. The entry originates in a study of blood T cell repertoires in COVID-19. At the level of the study: Acute-phase and convalescent COVID-19 samples originated in the United States, Italy and Spain. In each case, the material was cDNA or gDNA derived from T cells, B-cell-depleted T cells, or PBMCs.

The V gene's germline CDR1 is MGHRA and CDR2 YSYEKL. CDR3 size: 16 residues. V lost 1 base and J 1 base, leaving 13 bases between the germline ends. Original data processing: Counts of nucleated cells, estimated from reference gene primer amplification, were obtained. The data were produced by immunoSEQ multiplex PCR, yet TCRdb's version contains in-frame clones alone and is incomplete. V, J and clone size are those of that table, while D and trimming were read from the DNA. This sample has around 80,000 clones; about 70% occur once, and the top ten carry 5% to 6%. The chain recombines TRBV4-1 with TRBJ1-1; D unresolved. This TCR was sampled from a man aged 45-60 years with active or convalescent COVID-19. Sequencing was done on a sample of peripheral blood. The DNA for the CDR3 is TGCGCCAGCAGCCAAGGCGATAGCGGGCCGAACACTGAAGCTTTCTTT. This encodes CASSQGDSGPNTEAFF.